This T cell receptor (beta chain) is drawn from a study of control samples from healthy donors and cancer patients. Using immunoSEQ multiplex PCR, the repertoire was profiled, and TCRdb retains in-frame clones only, with some absent. The sample yields 150,000 to 190,000 clones, 85% to 95% seen once. Germline V CDR1 and CDR2: SNHLY, FYNNEI. Trimming removed 2 bases from V and 2 bases from J; junction bases left unmatched: 10. The CDR3 sequence is 17 residues long. The receptor comes from a man over 45 in good health. The sequenced sample was blood. The gene calls are TRBV2 and TRBJ2-3; 7 bases fit TRBD2. CDR3 DNA sequence: TGTGCCAGCAGTGAATGGACTCAGCGGGAAGTCACAGATACGCAGTATTTT. Translated: CASSEWTQREVTDTQYF.